This T cell receptor beta chain was found in a study of blood T cell repertoires in COVID-19. Study details: Acute and convalescent COVID-19 specimens originated in the United States, Italy and Spain. Sources were T cells, B-cell-depleted T cells, or PBMCs; the material itself was cDNA or gDNA.

Under the authors' procedure: Reference gene primer amplification gave nucleated cell count estimates. Measured with immunoSEQ multiplex PCR; TCRdb has only the in-frame clones, and not every one. The DNA was the basis for D and trimming; V, J and clone size are from that table. The data contain about 220,000 clones, about four fifths of them seen just once; the ten biggest clones take up 2% to 3%. This CDR3 spans 14 amino acids. Germline V lookup: CDR1 SGHRS, CDR2 YFSETQ. V gave up 1 base and J gave up 2 bases, with 6 bases separating them. Sequencing input: peripheral blood. This sequence joins TRBV5-1 and TRBJ2-2; D uncertain. This clonotype was sampled from a woman aged 35 to 49 with active or convalescent COVID-19. This chain's CDR3 is CASSLFGNTGELFF. CDR3 nucleotides: TGCGCCAGCAGCTTGTTCGGTAACACCGGGGAGCTGTTTTTT.